A single sample gave rise to the 31 T cell receptor beta chains below, sequenced in a study of blood T cell repertoires in COVID-19. TCRdb's copy holds only in-frame clones and misses some; the assay was immunoSEQ multiplex PCR. Here the sample spans some 250,000 clones, over 70% being singletons. Sequencing input: peripheral blood. These TCRs come from a woman of 80 years or more with acute or convalescent COVID-19.

CDR3 residues: CASSLTSGGVSHNEQFF. The CDR3 DNA reads as TGTGCCAGCAGCCTCACTAGCGGGGGGGTATCCCACAATGAGCAGTTCTTC. The chain employs TRBV4-2 and TRBJ2-1; 13 nucleotides align to TRBD2. CDR3 length equals 17 residues. Trimming removed 4 bases from V and 5 bases from J; junction bases left unmatched: 8. CDR1 and CDR2 from the germline V gene are LGHNA and YNFKEQ.

The V and J genes are TRBV29-1 and TRBJ1-1; TRBD1 might be the D (5 bases). This CDR3 region has 13 residues. V was shortened by 7 bases and J by 3 bases, with 15 bases between the two germline ends. Germline V gene sequence: CDR1 SQVTM, CDR2 ANQGSEA. The CDR3 coding sequence is TGCAGCGGCGGGGCTTTCACGGACACTGAAGCTTTCTTT. This translates into CSGGAFTDTEAFF. The full variable domain, its missing parts supplied by reference TRBV29-1 and TRBJ1-1, is SAVISQKPSRDICQRGTSLTIQCQVDSQVTMMFWYRQQPGQSLTLIATANQGSEATYESGFVIDKFPISRPNLTFSTLTVSNMSPEDSSIYLCSGGAFTDTEAFFGQGTRLTVV.

The chain uses TRBV3-1 (or the pseudogene TRBV3-2) and TRBJ2-6; TRBD1 matches 7 bases. The ends lost 3 bases at V and 0 bases at J; junction bases unmatched: 5. CDR1 and CDR2 (germline): LGHDT, YNNKEL (reference sequence). The length of the CDR3 is 17 residues. In DNA form, the CDR3 reads TGTGCCAGCAGCCAGATTAGGGGGCTCTCTGGGGCCAACGTCCTGACTTTC. It encodes CASSQIRGLSGANVLTF.

The chain joins TRBV19 to TRBJ2-7, with TRBD1 identical over 11 bases. From germline, CDR1 is LNHDA and CDR2 SQIVND (reference sequence). The ends lost 5 bases at V and 3 bases at J; junction bases unmatched: 0. The CDR3 sequence is 13 residues long. CDR3 coding DNA: TGTGCCAGTAGTGGGACAGGGGGCTACGAGCAGTACTTC. Residues: CASSGTGGYEQYF.

This clone was counted between two and nine times. The genes are TRBV2 and TRBJ1-1; D gene unclear. The germline V gene encodes CDR1 SNHLY and CDR2 FYNNEI. The CDR3 totals 15 residues. The V end lost 8 bases, the J end lost 10 bases, and 26 bases lay between the germline ends. Here the CDR3 DNA reads TGTGCCAGCGCGGAGGATGGAAACCTCTCTCGGGGAGCTTTCTTT. Translating it yields CASAEDGNLSRGAFF.

The genes are TRBV11-2 and TRBJ1-4, with TRBD1 as a possible D gene (5 bases). The V and J ends lost 4 bases and 7 bases respectively, with 10 bases between them. The CDR3 contains 13 residues. Germline values: CDR1 SGHAT, CDR2 FQNNGV. The CDR3: CASSSGLLEKLFF. DNA for the CDR3: TGTGCCAGCAGCTCGGGACTACTTGAAAAACTGTTTTTT.

This clone turned up a few times. This sequence joins TRBV3-1 (or the pseudogene TRBV3-2) and TRBJ1-4; tentatively, D is TRBD1 (5 bases). Germline lookup yields CDR1 LGHDT and CDR2 YNNKEL (reference sequence). The V and J ends lost 5 bases and 6 bases respectively, with 16 bases between them. The CDR3 consists of 15 residues. The CDR3 reads CASSEGDGRHEKLFF. DNA of the CDR3: TGTGCCAGCAGCGAAGGGGACGGGAGACATGAAAAACTGTTTTTT.

The CDR3 DNA reads as TGTGCCAGCAATCACGGGACTACCAACGAGCAGTACTTC. Amino acid sequence: CASNHGTTNEQYF. The rearrangement joins TRBV28 to TRBJ2-7; TRBD2 aligns across 7 bases. The CDR3 contains 13 residues. With V trimmed by 7 bases and J by 5 bases, 8 bases remained unmatched. Per germline, CDR1 MDHEN and CDR2 SYDVKM.

This chain connects TRBV29-1 to TRBJ1-4; TRBD1 aligns across 10 bases. Germline V gene lookup returns CDR1 SQVTM and CDR2 ANQGSEA. With V trimmed by 6 bases and J by 5 bases, 9 bases remained unmatched. This CDR3 contains 15 residues. The DNA of the CDR3 is TGCAGCGTCGTGACACCGGGACAGGGGAATGAAAAACTGTTTTTT. Amino acids: CSVVTPGQGNEKLFF.

The chain is built from TRBV11-2 and TRBJ1-2; no definite D call. CDR1 is SGHAT, CDR2 FQNNGV, per germline. V was pared by 2 bases and J by 4 bases, with 11 bases between. The CDR3 contains 14 residues. The CDR3 protein is CASSLSRFTYGYTF. The DNA for the CDR3 is TGTGCCAGCAGCTTATCGCGGTTCACCTATGGCTACACCTTC.

The chain carries TRBV4-1 and TRBJ2-1; 10 bases fit TRBD2. The V gene end was trimmed by 1 base and the J gene end by 7 bases; junction bases not matched to a gene: 10. Looked up from germline, CDR1 is MGHRA and CDR2 is YSYEKL. The CDR3 runs to 17 residues. The CDR3 sequence is CASSQGPAAGGQNEQFF. The CDR3 DNA reads TGCGCCAGCAGCCAAGGTCCCGCAGCGGGAGGGCAAAATGAGCAGTTCTTC.

In its sample, this clone was seen many times. The chain employs TRBV7-8 and TRBJ1-5; D is unclear. This CDR3 has 14 amino acids. V shed 4 bases and J shed 2 bases, with 9 bases lying between them. Germline V gene lookup returns CDR1 SGHVS and CDR2 FQNEAQ. The CDR3 nucleotides are TGTGCCAGCAGCTCGAGGGAGGGCAATCAGCCCCAGCATTTT. This codes for CASSSREGNQPQHF.

The chain couples TRBV6-5 to TRBJ1-4; 9 bases line up with TRBD1. The germline gives CDR1 MNHEY, CDR2 SVGAGI. The junction had 5 bases not matched to a gene; V was cut back by 5 bases and J by 7 bases. The CDR3 consists of 14 residues. The CDR3 DNA follows: TGTGCCAGCAGTCTGGGACAGGGAGGTGAAAAACTGTTTTTT. It is translated as CASSLGQGGEKLFF.

The genes are TRBV6-4 and TRBJ2-5; no definite D call. This CDR3 is built from 15 residues. V was cut by 0 bases and J by 7 bases, with 15 bases left in between. Germline V gene lookup returns CDR1 MRHNA and CDR2 SNTAGT. The CDR3 spells CASSDSINSSRTQYF. CDR3 bases: TGTGCCAGCAGTGACTCGATTAACAGTTCCCGGACCCAGTACTTC.

The gene calls are TRBV24-1 and TRBJ2-3; 8 nucleotides agree with TRBD2. With 2 bases clipped from V and 8 bases from J, the junction kept 5 bases outside the gene matches. The CDR3 consists of 14 residues. Germline lookup yields CDR1 KGHDR and CDR2 SFDVKD. CDR3 coding DNA: TGTGCCACCAGTGATTCCGGGGGGGCTGGTACGCAGTATTTT. Amino acids: CATSDSGGAGTQYF.

The rearrangement uses TRBV19 and TRBJ1-5, with D maybe TRBD1 (5 bases). The CDR3 has 17 residues. Trimming took off 5 bases at V and 2 bases at J, with 19 bases between the two ends. Germline CDR1 reads LNHDA; CDR2 reads SQIVND (reference sequence). Here the CDR3 reads CASSVRTSLAGNQPQHF. The CDR3 nucleotides read TGTGCCAGTAGTGTCAGGACAAGCCTGGCAGGCAATCAGCCCCAGCATTTT.

The V call is TRBV5-1, the J call TRBJ1-2; D perhaps matches TRBD1 (5 bases). The CDR3 sequence is 15 residues long. CDR1 and CDR2 from the germline V gene are SGHRS and YFSETQ. Trimming took 2 bases from V and 5 from J, leaving 16 bases between them. CDR3 nucleotides: TGCGCCAGCAGCTTAGACAGAACGGATAATTATGGCTACACCTTC. It specifies CASSLDRTDNYGYTF.

V usage is TRBV18 and J usage is TRBJ1-5; 8 bases line up with TRBD1. This CDR3 is built from 17 residues. In germline, CDR1 is KGHSH, CDR2 LQKENI. Losses at the gene ends were 3 bases for V and 1 base for J; bases not matched to a gene: 8. The CDR3 here is CASSPTLDRVSNQPQHF. The DNA for the CDR3 is TGTGCCAGCTCACCGACCTTGGACAGGGTGAGCAATCAGCCCCAGCATTTT.

In its sample, this clone was seen a few times. The V call is TRBV20-1, the J call TRBJ2-1, with D unresolved. V was pared by 3 bases and J by 6 bases, with 15 bases between. CDR1 is DFQATT and CDR2 is SNEGSKA in the germline V gene (reference sequence). The CDR3 runs to 14 residues. The CDR3 region is CSASRSYLGNEQFF. CDR3 DNA: TGCAGTGCTAGTCGGTCCTACCTTGGCAATGAGCAGTTCTTC.

The chain is built from TRBV5-1 and TRBJ2-5, with D perhaps matching TRBD1 (5 bases). The CDR3 loop spans 15 amino acids. The germline V gene has CDR1 SGHRS and CDR2 YFSETQ. The germline V and J ends were trimmed by 2 bases and 3 bases, with 14 bases remaining between them. CDR3: CASSLGSGAKETQYF. DNA for the CDR3: TGCGCCAGCAGCTTAGGCAGTGGGGCCAAAGAGACCCAGTACTTC. Full variable domain (rest looked up from reference TRBV5-1 and TRBJ2-5): KAGVTQTPRYLIKTRGQQVTLSCSPISGHRSVSWYQQTPGQGLQFLFEYFSETQRNKGNFPGRFSGRQFSNSRSEMNVSTLELGDSALYLCASSLGSGAKETQYFGPGTRLLVL.

This clone was counted a few times. V usage is TRBV28 and J usage is TRBJ2-7; 9 positions agree with TRBD1. Germline assignment: CDR1 MDHEN and CDR2 SYDVKM. Unmatched junction bases numbered 5, after V lost 8 bases and J lost 0 bases. The CDR3 extends over 14 amino acids. CDR3 protein: CASGGQGPSYEQYF. The CDR3 region has the DNA TGTGCCAGCGGAGGACAGGGGCCCTCCTACGAGCAGTACTTC.

The V call is TRBV28, the J call TRBJ2-7, with a tentative D call TRBD2 (6 bases). The CDR3 sequence is 11 residues long. The V end lost 11 bases, the J end lost 4 bases, and 12 bases lay between the germline ends. Germline CDR1 MDHEN, CDR2 SYDVKM. The CDR3 DNA reads TGTGCCGCGGGGCGTCGGTACGAGCAGTACTTC. It codes for CAAGRRYEQYF.

The genes are TRBV5-1 and TRBJ2-3; 7 bases agree with TRBD2. Germline assignment: CDR1 SGHRS and CDR2 YFSETQ. The CDR3 sequence is 14 residues long. Unmatched junction bases numbered 5, after V lost 1 base and J lost 6 bases. As DNA, the CDR3 is TGCGCCAGCAGCTTGAGGCTAGCGGCCGATACGCAGTATTTT. Translation: CASSLRLAADTQYF.

This clone was counted only a few times. This chain joins TRBV28 and TRBJ2-7; 7 nucleotides line up with TRBD1. With V trimmed by 4 bases and J by 4 bases, 10 bases remained unmatched. CDR3 length equals 15 residues. From germline, CDR1 is MDHEN and CDR2 SYDVKM. The CDR3 here is CASSSPGQTLYEQYF. In DNA, the CDR3 is TGTGCCAGCAGTTCTCCGGGACAGACCCTTTACGAGCAGTACTTC.

CDR3 sequence (DNA): TGTGCCAGCAGTTTTGCCATCTCTCGGGAAAAACTGTTTTTT. This sequence encodes CASSFAISREKLFF. This chain joins TRBV27 and TRBJ1-4; D gene uncertain. The V end was cut by 3 bases, the J end by 8 bases, with 13 bases between. Germline CDR1 is MNHEY and CDR2 is SMNVEV (reference sequence). The CDR3 has 14 amino acids. Based on the CDR3 plus reference TRBV27 and TRBJ1-4, the full variable domain is EAQVTQNPRYLITVTGKKLTVTCSQNMNHEYMSWYRQDPGLGLRQIYYSMNVEVTDKGDVPEGYKVSRKEKRNFPLILESPSPNQTSLYFCASSFAISREKLFFGSGTQLSVL.

The rearrangement uses TRBV19 and TRBJ2-1, with a weak D call TRBD2 (5 bases). CDR3 size: 14 residues. V was pared by 7 bases and J by 6 bases, with 16 bases between. Germline assignment: CDR1 LNHDA and CDR2 SQIVND (reference sequence). The CDR3 DNA reads as TGTGCCAGTACCCCGTGGGGAGAGGTCAATGAGCAGTTCTTC. Amino acids: CASTPWGEVNEQFF.

The genes are TRBV5-5 and TRBJ1-2; 12 bases are a match to TRBD1. The CDR3 covers 14 residues. The ends lost 6 bases at V and 4 bases at J; junction bases unmatched: 4. From germline, CDR1 is SGHKS and CDR2 YYEKEE (reference sequence). CDR3 nucleotide sequence: TGTGCCAGCACCGGGACAGGGGGCCCCTATGGCTACACCTTC. Its protein product is CASTGTGGPYGYTF.

The J gene is TRBJ1-5, the V gene TRBV6-1; D possibly corresponds to TRBD1 (6 bases). CDR1 is MNHNS and CDR2 is SASEGT in the germline V gene. The CDR3 is made up of 14 amino acids. Trimming removed 2 bases from V and 5 bases from J, with 10 bases in between. CDR3 sequence: CASSESDRYQPQHF. The CDR3 nucleotides read TGTGCCAGCAGTGAAAGCGACAGGTATCAGCCCCAGCATTTT.

V and J are TRBV3-1 (or the pseudogene TRBV3-2) and TRBJ2-5, with D uncertain. Germline V lookup: CDR1 LGHDT, CDR2 YNNKEL (reference sequence). V was clipped by 2 bases and J by 3 bases, with 4 bases between them. This CDR3 region has 12 residues. The DNA for the CDR3 is TGTGCCAGCAGCCAAATCAAAGAGACCCAGTACTTC. This gives the protein CASSQIKETQYF.

This rearrangement joins TRBV5-1 to TRBJ1-5; 7 bases are shared with TRBD1. Germline loops: CDR1 SGHRS, CDR2 YFSETQ. The junction had 9 bases not matched to a gene; V was cut back by 0 bases and J by 0 bases. The CDR3 consists of 18 residues. Here the CDR3 reads CASSLDGGGPYSNQPQHF. In DNA, the CDR3 is TGCGCCAGCAGCTTGGATGGAGGGGGCCCCTATAGCAATCAGCCCCAGCATTTT.

The chain has TRBV5-1 and TRBJ2-1; D is undetermined. The CDR3 totals 15 residues. The germline V and J ends were trimmed by 0 bases and 8 bases, with 15 bases remaining between them. CDR1 is SGHRS and CDR2 is YFSETQ in the germline V gene. This CDR3 reads CASSLGSAGLYEQFF. The CDR3 nucleotides are TGCGCCAGCAGCTTGGGATCGGCAGGTCTCTATGAGCAGTTCTTC.